The 18 T cell receptor beta chains below were found in one sample sequenced in a study of Graves' ophthalmopathy and Graves' hyperthyroidism. Investigators amplified TCR beta CDR3 regions from RNA transcripts. Following a first-round RT-PCR that used HTBI primers, a second-round multiplex PCR was carried out. In TCRdb, the multiplex PCR reads were re-called with MiXCR into one record per CDR3 protein. Of 600,000 to 950,000 distinct CDR3 sequences listed, about 44% are singletons. The specimen was peripheral blood. These TCRs come from an adult man with Graves' ophthalmopathy.

CDR3 bases: TGCGCCCAAACTAGCGGGAGGCGAGAGCAGTACTTC. This sequence encodes CAQTSGRREQYF. The genes are TRBV4-1 and TRBJ2-5; 12 bases line up with TRBD2. Germline V lookup: CDR1 MGHRA, CDR2 YSYEKL. Losses at the gene ends were 11 bases for V and 11 bases for J; bases not matched to a gene: 9. The CDR3 covers 12 residues.

This clonotype was observed a handful of times. The chain is built from TRBV5-1 and TRBJ1-4; TRBD1 matches at 7 bases. This CDR3 comprises 15 residues. The V gene's germline CDR1 is SGHRS and CDR2 YFSETQ. Trimming cost V 0 bases and J 7 bases; bases outside gene matches: 6. This CDR3 is CASSLGDRVGEKLFF. The DNA of the CDR3 is TGCGCCAGCAGCTTGGGTGACAGGGTCGGTGAAAAACTGTTTTTT.

This clonotype was counted ten times or more. A read error may explain this, as a much larger clone is one base away. The rearrangement uses TRBV6-6 and TRBJ2-5; D is ambiguous. The V gene's germline CDR1 is MNHNY and CDR2 SVGAGI (reference sequence). With 7 bases removed from V and 4 bases from J, the gap between germline ends came to 4 bases. The CDR3 is 10 residues long. CDR3 residues: CASNGETQYF. Written as DNA, the CDR3 is TGTGCCAGCAACGGAGAGACCCAGTACTTC.

The rearrangement links TRBV2 to TRBJ2-5, with unresolved D. CDR1 and CDR2 (germline): SNHLY, FYNNEI. V was clipped by 10 bases and J by 1 base, with 16 bases between them. This CDR3 is built from 14 residues. This CDR3 is CATRRTFIQETQYF. CDR3 in DNA: TGTGCCACCAGAAGGACCTTTATCCAAGAGACCCAGTACTTC.

This clonotype has more than one count but fewer than ten. The chain uses TRBV7-9 and TRBJ1-2, with D unresolved. The germline V gene has CDR1 SEHNR and CDR2 FQNEAQ (reference sequence). The CDR3 contains 14 residues. Trimming shortened V by 6 bases and J by 0 bases, and 11 bases separated the two germline ends. The CDR3 loop is CASRPGVTNYGYTF. In DNA form, the CDR3 reads TGTGCCAGCAGACCTGGAGTGACTAACTATGGCTACACCTTC.

Comment on this clonotype: This may stem from a read error, because a much larger clone lies one nucleotide away. The rearrangement joins TRBV29-1 to TRBJ1-2; 9 bases fit TRBD1. The CDR3 is made up of 12 amino acids. Germline V gives CDR1 SQVTM, CDR2 ANQGSEA. CDR3 bases: TGCAACGTTGAACGGGACAGGGTCCTCTACACCTTC. Protein sequence: CNVERDRVLYTF.

The chain has TRBV2 and TRBJ1-1; 8 bases map to TRBD1. Germline V lookup: CDR1 SNHLY, CDR2 FYNNEI. CDR3 length: 15 amino acids. J gave up 1 base and V 8 bases, and 9 bases lay outside the gene matches. The CDR3 protein is CASGLTGVGNTEAFF. The CDR3, as DNA: TGTGCCAGCGGACTGACAGGGGTTGGGAACACTGAAGCTTTCTTT.

This chain joins TRBV10-3 and TRBJ1-5; D ambiguous. CDR1 and CDR2 from the germline V gene are ENHRY and SYGVKD. The CDR3 totals 19 residues. The V and J ends lost 5 bases and 0 bases respectively, with 23 bases between them. CDR3 loop: CAISPGFIRGSYSNQPQHF. DNA of the CDR3: TGTGCCATCAGTCCAGGTTTCATCCGAGGGAGTTATAGCAATCAGCCCCAGCATTTT.

Remarks on this clonotype: It is likely a read error, because the conserved phenylalanine at the end of the CDR3 is missing. The rearrangement joins TRBV6-6 to TRBJ2-7; perhaps TRBD2 as D (7 bases). The germline V gene encodes CDR1 MNHNY and CDR2 SVGAGI (reference sequence). This CDR3 spans 13 amino acids. Between the trimmed V and J ends, which lost 5 bases and 3 bases, there was a span of 11 bases. The CDR3 region is CASSQGGVYEQYC. CDR3 DNA sequence: TGTGCCAGCAGTCAAGGGGGGGTCTACGAGCAGTACTGC.

The J gene is TRBJ2-7, the V gene TRBV10-1; TRBD2 might be the D (6 bases). Germline CDR1 reads WNHNN; CDR2 reads SYGVQD (reference sequence). The V and J ends lost 8 bases and 4 bases respectively, with 18 bases between them. The CDR3 consists of 14 residues. The CDR3 loop is CASLPTGRSYEQYF. As DNA, the CDR3 is TGCGCCAGCCTACCCACCGGGAGAAGTTACGAGCAGTACTTC.

The chain is built from TRBV10-3 and TRBJ2-7; weak D call: TRBD2 (5 bases). The CDR3 spans 11 residues. The V end lost 10 bases, the J end lost 1 base, and 8 bases lay between the germline ends. Germline V gives CDR1 ENHRY, CDR2 SYGVKD. The CDR3 protein is CASAGSYEQYF. The CDR3 nucleotides read TGTGCCAGCGCGGGTTCCTACGAGCAGTACTTC.

The CDR3 loop reads CASSGRDTQETQHF. The DNA of the CDR3 is TGCGCCAGCAGTGGCAGGGATACCCAAGAGACCCAGCATTTT. The chain has TRBV5-1 and TRBJ1-5; weak D call: TRBD1 (5 bases). With 5 bases removed from V and 11 bases from J, the gap between germline ends came to 20 bases. The CDR3 extends over 14 amino acids. Germline CDR1 is SGHRS and CDR2 is YFSETQ.

The V call is TRBV10-3, the J call TRBJ1-5; the D is unclear. There are 13 residues in the CDR3. Germline V lookup: CDR1 ENHRY, CDR2 SYGVKD. Trimming took off 1 base at V and 1 base at J, with 2 bases between the two ends. As DNA, the CDR3 is TGTGCCATCAGTGAGTTCAGCAATCAGCCCCAGCATTTT. Translated: CAISEFSNQPQHF.

This clonotype has only a few counts. This chain uses TRBV15 with TRBJ1-2; TRBD1 matches 8 bases. CDR3 length: 13 amino acids. V shed 3 bases, J shed 6 bases, and the junction held 3 bases outside the gene matches. Germline CDR1 and CDR2: LNHNV and YYDKDF (reference sequence). The CDR3 reads CATSSEDRDGYTF. The CDR3 DNA sequence: TGTGCCACCAGCAGCGAGGACAGGGATGGCTACACCTTC. The full variable domain, rest sourced from reference TRBV15 and TRBJ1-2, is DAMVIQNPRYQVTQFGKPVTLSCSQTLNHNVMYWYQQKSSQAPKLLFHYYDKDFNNEADTPDNFQSRRPNTSFCFLDIRSPGLGDTAMYLCATSSEDRDGYTFGSGTRLTVV.

V and J are TRBV5-6 and TRBJ1-1, with a tentative D call TRBD1 (5 bases). Germline-derived CDR1 and CDR2 are SGHDT and YYEEEE. CDR3 size: 12 residues. V was trimmed by 7 bases and J by 4 bases, leaving 11 bases between them. The CDR3: CASRVQGTEAFF. The CDR3 DNA reads as TGTGCCAGCCGCGTTCAGGGCACTGAAGCTTTCTTT.

This chain uses TRBV5-1 with TRBJ2-7; 7 bases align to TRBD2. With 3 bases clipped from V and 4 bases from J, the junction kept 7 bases outside the gene matches. The germline CDR1 and CDR2 sequences are SGHRS and YFSETQ. CDR3 length: 14 amino acids. CDR3 nucleotides: TGCGCCAGCAGCTACCGGGACGGGGGGTACGAGCAGTACTTC. Translating gives CASSYRDGGYEQYF.

To note about this clonotype: Germline and junction disagree at one end, which may indicate a read error. The chain carries TRBV7-2 and TRBJ2-5; D gene uncertain. Germline CDR1 reads SGHTA; CDR2 reads FQGNSA. CDR3 length equals 15 residues. CDR3 bases: TGCGCCAGCAGCCAAGATCTTGCGAGTCCCGGGACCCAGTACTTC. Translated: CASSQDLASPGTQYF.

This clonotype was seen repeatedly, ten times or more. This chain uses TRBV6-5 with TRBJ2-5; D is uncertain. The CDR3 runs 16 residues. Germline V gene data show CDR1 as MNHEY and CDR2 as SVGAGI. V was trimmed by 2 bases and J by 0 bases, leaving 13 bases between them. This CDR3 is CASSYGVRTNQETQYF. The CDR3 DNA reads TGTGCCAGCAGTTACGGAGTCAGGACGAACCAAGAGACCCAGTACTTC.